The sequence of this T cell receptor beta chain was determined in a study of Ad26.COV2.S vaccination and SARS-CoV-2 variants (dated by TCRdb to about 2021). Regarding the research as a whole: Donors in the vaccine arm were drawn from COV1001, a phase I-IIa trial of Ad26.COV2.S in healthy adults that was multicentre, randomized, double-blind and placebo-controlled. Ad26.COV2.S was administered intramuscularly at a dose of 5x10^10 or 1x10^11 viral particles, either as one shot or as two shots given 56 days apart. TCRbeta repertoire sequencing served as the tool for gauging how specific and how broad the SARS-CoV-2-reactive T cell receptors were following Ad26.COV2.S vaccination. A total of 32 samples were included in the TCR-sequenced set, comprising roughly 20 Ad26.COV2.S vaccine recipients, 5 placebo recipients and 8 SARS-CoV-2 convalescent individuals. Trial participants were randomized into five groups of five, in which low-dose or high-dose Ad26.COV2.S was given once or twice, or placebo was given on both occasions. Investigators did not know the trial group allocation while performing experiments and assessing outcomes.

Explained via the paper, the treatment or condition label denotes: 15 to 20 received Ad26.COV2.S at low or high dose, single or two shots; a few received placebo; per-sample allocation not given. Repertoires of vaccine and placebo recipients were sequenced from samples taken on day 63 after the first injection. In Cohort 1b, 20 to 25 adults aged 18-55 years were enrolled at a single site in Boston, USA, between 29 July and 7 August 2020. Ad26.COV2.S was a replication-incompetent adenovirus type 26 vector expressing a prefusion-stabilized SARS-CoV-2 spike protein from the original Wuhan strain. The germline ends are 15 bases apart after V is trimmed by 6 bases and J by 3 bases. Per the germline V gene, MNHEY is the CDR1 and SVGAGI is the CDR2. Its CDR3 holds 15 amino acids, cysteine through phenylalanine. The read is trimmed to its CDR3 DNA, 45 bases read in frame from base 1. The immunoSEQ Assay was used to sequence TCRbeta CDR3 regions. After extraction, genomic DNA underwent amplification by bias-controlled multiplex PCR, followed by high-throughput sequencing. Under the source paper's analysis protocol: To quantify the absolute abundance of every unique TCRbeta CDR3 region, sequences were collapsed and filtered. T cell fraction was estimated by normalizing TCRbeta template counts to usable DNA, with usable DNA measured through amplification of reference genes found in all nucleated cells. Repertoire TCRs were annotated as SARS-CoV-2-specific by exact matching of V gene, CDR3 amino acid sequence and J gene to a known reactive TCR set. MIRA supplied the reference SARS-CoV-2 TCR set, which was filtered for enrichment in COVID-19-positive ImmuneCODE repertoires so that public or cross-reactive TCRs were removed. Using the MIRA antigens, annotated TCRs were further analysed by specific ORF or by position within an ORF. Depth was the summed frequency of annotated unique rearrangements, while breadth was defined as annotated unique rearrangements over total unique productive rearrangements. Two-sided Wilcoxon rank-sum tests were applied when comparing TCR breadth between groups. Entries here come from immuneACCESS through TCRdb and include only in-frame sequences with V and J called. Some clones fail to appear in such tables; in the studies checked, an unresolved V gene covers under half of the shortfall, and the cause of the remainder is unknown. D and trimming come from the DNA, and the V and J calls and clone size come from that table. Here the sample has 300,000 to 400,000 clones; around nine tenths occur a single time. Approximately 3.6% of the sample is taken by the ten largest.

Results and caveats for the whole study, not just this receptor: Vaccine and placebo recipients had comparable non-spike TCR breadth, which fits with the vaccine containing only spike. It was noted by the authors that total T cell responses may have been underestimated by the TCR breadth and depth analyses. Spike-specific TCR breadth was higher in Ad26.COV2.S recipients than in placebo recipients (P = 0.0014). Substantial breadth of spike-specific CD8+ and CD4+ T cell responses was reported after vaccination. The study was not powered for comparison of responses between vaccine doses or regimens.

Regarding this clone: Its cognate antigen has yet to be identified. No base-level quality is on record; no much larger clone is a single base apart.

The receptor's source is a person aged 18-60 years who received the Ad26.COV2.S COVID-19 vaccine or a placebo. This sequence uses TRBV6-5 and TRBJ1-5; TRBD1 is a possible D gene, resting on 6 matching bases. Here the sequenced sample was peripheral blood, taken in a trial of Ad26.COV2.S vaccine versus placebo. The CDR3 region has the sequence CASRNQGRFNQPQHF. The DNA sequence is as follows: TGTGCCAGCAGAAACCAGGGGCGGTTCAATCAGCCCCAGCATTTT.